The 19 T cell receptor beta chains in this list originate from one sample, sequenced in a study of a mutant IDH1 vaccine in newly diagnosed glioma. Time point in this sample: baseline, week 1 (first vaccination visit). Treatment reported: pre-vaccination baseline after standard-of-care therapy. Using immunoSEQ multiplex PCR, the repertoire was profiled, and TCRdb retains in-frame clones only, with some absent. Of around 56,000 clones listed, about 91% are singletons. This material consisted of PBMCs, taken from a glioma patient treated with radiotherapy, temozolomide or both. The source of these receptors is a man aged 45-65 years with glioma.

The sample holds one count of this clone. The rearrangement uses TRBV6-9 and TRBJ1-2, with D unclear. V lost 1 base and J 6 bases, leaving 6 bases between the germline ends. Germline CDR1 reads MNHGY; CDR2 reads SVAAGI. The CDR3 consists of 12 residues. The CDR3 protein is CASSYCFHGYTF. CDR3 DNA sequence: TGTGCCAGCAGTTATTGTTTCCATGGCTACACCTTC.

The rearrangement joins TRBV10-2 to TRBJ2-7; 9 bases are a match to TRBD1. This CDR3 has 14 amino acids. Trimming removed 6 bases from V and 7 bases from J; junction bases left unmatched: 10. Looked up from germline, CDR1 is WSHSY and CDR2 is SAAADI. The CDR3 bases are TGCGCCAGCAGGGGGGACAGGGTTGGGGATGAGCAGTACTTC. It yields the protein CASRGDRVGDEQYF.

This rearrangement joins TRBV27 to TRBJ2-3; D is undetermined. From germline, CDR1 is MNHEY and CDR2 SMNVEV (reference sequence). CDR3 length: 13 amino acids. V was clipped by 6 bases and J by 0 bases, with 7 bases between them. This CDR3 reads CASRRPSTDTQYF. The CDR3 coding sequence is TGTGCCAGCAGGAGACCTAGCACAGATACGCAGTATTTT.

The chain recombines TRBV7-9 with TRBJ1-1; no definite D call. There are 13 residues in the CDR3. Germline V gene sequence: CDR1 SEHNR, CDR2 FQNEAQ (reference sequence). Trimming left V 1 base short and J 3 bases short, with 6 bases between. The CDR3 is CASSLEEYTEAFF. CDR3 DNA sequence: TGTGCCAGCAGCTTAGAAGAGTACACTGAAGCTTTCTTT.

The chain joins TRBV14 to TRBJ2-7, with D unclear. The germline CDR1 and CDR2 sequences are SGHDN and FVKESK. The length of the CDR3 is 17 residues. V dropped 0 bases and J dropped 6 bases, with 21 bases sitting between them. The CDR3 DNA reads as TGTGCCAGCAGCCAAGAGGAAAGGATTCTCGATACACTCGAGCAGTACTTC. Amino acids: CASSQEERILDTLEQYF.

This clone appeared a single time. The V call is TRBV4-3, the J call TRBJ2-5; 8 bases map to TRBD2. V lost 3 bases, J lost 3 bases, and 6 bases stayed unmatched. Germline V gene lookup returns CDR1 LGHNA and CDR2 YSLEER. The CDR3 runs to 15 residues. CDR3 nucleotides: TGCGCCAGCAGCCACCGGACGGGAGGGGAAGAGACCCAGTACTTC. It encodes CASSHRTGGEETQYF.

The CDR3 here is CASSPQGSSYNEQFF. The CDR3 DNA follows: TGTGCCAGCAGCCCCCAGGGGTCATCGTACAATGAGCAGTTCTTC. The V call is TRBV7-2, the J call TRBJ2-1; D might be TRBD1 (6 bases). The germline gives CDR1 SGHTA, CDR2 FQGNSA. The CDR3 loop spans 15 amino acids. V gave up 5 bases and J gave up 4 bases, with 15 bases separating them.

This clone was recorded only once. V and J are TRBV7-9 and TRBJ1-5, with 8 positions matching TRBD1. The length of the CDR3 is 13 residues. CDR1 and CDR2 from the germline V gene are SEHNR and FQNEAQ (reference sequence). V lost 5 bases to trimming and J lost 4 bases; unmatched junction nucleotides: 1. CDR3 nucleotide sequence: TGTGCCAGCAGCCGGACAGGGAATCAGCCCCAGCATTTT. Its translation is CASSRTGNQPQHF.

The J gene is TRBJ2-2, the V gene TRBV30; 10 nucleotides align to TRBD2. The V gene's germline CDR1 is GTSNPN and CDR2 SVGIG (reference sequence). V trimming: 2 bases; J trimming: 7 bases; junction bases outside the gene matches: 7. CDR3 length: 15 residues. The CDR3 sequence: CAWSSLAGLSGELFF. CDR3 in DNA: TGTGCCTGGAGTTCACTAGCGGGACTAAGCGGGGAGCTGTTTTTT.

The rearrangement links TRBV19 to TRBJ1-5; a weak D match, TRBD1 (5 bases). The ends were cut back, 5 bases at V and 1 base at J, with 21 bases in the middle. CDR3 length equals 18 residues. CDR1 is LNHDA and CDR2 is SQIVND in the germline V gene (reference sequence). The CDR3 coding sequence is TGTGCCAGTAGTCGTAATAGGGGCGGGGCTACGAGCAATCAGCCCCAGCATTTT. It codes for CASSRNRGGATSNQPQHF.

V is TRBV19 and J is TRBJ2-1, with 10 bases matching TRBD1. CDR1 is LNHDA, CDR2 SQIVND, per germline (reference sequence). The trim removed 1 base at V and 4 bases at J, leaving 4 bases unmatched. CDR3 length equals 16 residues. The DNA of the CDR3 is TGTGCCAGTAGTATAGTGGCGGGACAGGGGTACAATGAGCAGTTCTTC. Its translation is CASSIVAGQGYNEQFF.

J is TRBJ2-7 and V is TRBV4-2; D remains ambiguous. The V end was cut by 3 bases, the J end by 0 bases, with 15 bases between. The germline gives CDR1 LGHNA, CDR2 YNFKEQ. This CDR3 has 16 amino acids. CDR3 nucleotide sequence: TGTGCCAGCAGCCAGGTAATTCAAGCATCCTCCTACGAGCAGTACTTC. This gives the protein CASSQVIQASSYEQYF.

V usage is TRBV13 and J usage is TRBJ1-4; D may be TRBD1 (5 bases). Per germline, CDR1 PRHDT and CDR2 FYEKMQ (reference sequence). Trimming took off 5 bases at V and 5 bases at J, with 12 bases between the two ends. This CDR3 spans 14 amino acids. The CDR3 loop reads CASSITGPNEKLFF. The CDR3 DNA reads TGTGCCAGCAGCATAACGGGACCCAATGAAAAACTGTTTTTT. Drawing the rest from reference TRBV13 and TRBJ1-4, the complete variable domain is AAGVIQSPRHLIKEKRETATLKCYPIPRHDTVYWYQQGPGQDPQFLISFYEKMQSDKGSIPDRFSAQQFSDYHSELNMSSLELGDSALYFCASSITGPNEKLFFGSGTQLSVL.

The CDR3 region is CASSFGRGFYGYTF. CDR3 nucleotides: TGTGCCAGCAGTTTTGGCAGGGGGTTCTATGGCTACACCTTC. V usage is TRBV27 and J usage is TRBJ1-2; 7 bases are shared with TRBD1. The J segment lost 4 bases and the V segment lost 3 bases, leaving 5 bases of the junction unmatched. In germline, CDR1 is MNHEY, CDR2 SMNVEV (reference sequence). This CDR3 comprises 14 residues.

J is TRBJ1-1 and V is TRBV9, with no clear D. The CDR3 spans 15 residues. Germline V gives CDR1 SGDLS, CDR2 YYNGEE. V was pared by 4 bases and J by 1 base, with 14 bases between. CDR3 protein: CASSPGPAPNTEAFF. The CDR3 nucleotides are TGTGCCAGCAGCCCGGGTCCCGCCCCGAACACTGAAGCTTTCTTT.

The chain links TRBV28 to TRBJ2-1; D unresolved. Per germline, CDR1 MDHEN and CDR2 SYDVKM. There are 12 residues in the CDR3. V shed 2 bases and J shed 2 bases, with 1 base lying between them. In DNA, the CDR3 is TGTGCCAGCAGTTTAACCTACAATGAGCAGTTCTTC. Translating gives CASSLTYNEQFF.

The V gene is TRBV9, the J gene TRBJ1-4, with 7 bases aligning to TRBD1. In germline, CDR1 is SGDLS, CDR2 YYNGEE. CDR3 length equals 15 residues. V lost 4 bases and J lost 3; bases outside the gene matches: 6. CDR3 protein: CASSPTDRANEKLFF. The DNA of the CDR3 is TGTGCCAGCAGCCCCACCGACAGGGCTAATGAAAAACTGTTTTTT.

This rearrangement joins TRBV7-9 to TRBJ1-2; a weak D match, TRBD1 (6 bases). Germline values: CDR1 SEHNR, CDR2 FQNEAQ (reference sequence). V shed 4 bases and J shed 1 base, with 19 bases lying between them. This CDR3 is built from 17 residues. The CDR3 loop is CASSSGGQGSDNYGYTF. For the CDR3, the DNA is TGTGCCAGCAGCTCGGGGGGGCAGGGAAGCGATAACTATGGCTACACCTTC.

The chain has TRBV29-1 and TRBJ2-3; tentative D call: TRBD2 (5 bases). The ends were cut back, 1 base at V and 6 bases at J, with 8 bases in the middle. Germline lookup yields CDR1 SQVTM and CDR2 ANQGSEA. CDR3 length equals 12 residues. Here the CDR3 reads CSVEVGMDTQYF. The CDR3 DNA is TGCAGCGTTGAAGTCGGGATGGATACGCAGTATTTT.